The clone carrying this T cell receptor beta chain is a singleton in its sample. The data were produced by immunoSEQ multiplex PCR, yet TCRdb's version contains in-frame clones alone and is incomplete. The sample yields 2,500 or so clones, 70% to 75% seen once. The data were obtained in a study of T cell repertoires and HLA-DP antigens. HeLa cells expressing allogeneic DPB1 restimulated the 15-day-expanded CD4+ cells for 20 to 30 h. Cells were stimulated with HeLa cells transduced with HLA-DPA1/DPB1, HLA-DM, invariant chain and CD80. From germline, CDR1 is MNHEY and CDR2 SMNVEV (reference sequence). The CDR3 runs 17 residues. J gave up 6 bases and V 6 bases, and 8 bases lay outside the gene matches.

The sequence was collected from a man aged 55 to 70 in good health and CMV-seronegative. Sequenced: CD137- CD4+ T cells from cultured PBMCs. The chain recombines TRBV27 with TRBJ2-4; TRBD2 aligns across 16 bases. This CDR3 reads CASRRGLAGGSGNIQYF. CDR3 bases: TGTGCCAGCAGGCGGGGACTAGCGGGAGGGTCCGGAAACATTCAGTACTTC.